This is a list of T cell receptor beta chains from one sample in a study of a mutant IDH1 vaccine in newly diagnosed glioma. Profiling relied on immunoSEQ multiplex PCR, and the TCRdb table lists in-frame clones only, not all of them. The profile covers roughly 50,000 clones, with around 80% appearing a single time and about 19% taken by the ten largest. Specimen: PBMCs, collected from a glioma patient treated with radiotherapy, temozolomide or both. The receptor set was obtained from a man between 18 and 35 years old with glioma. Each CDR3 is given with its conserved first and last residue. A D gene is named only where the DNA matches it firmly. Clone size is shown for a subset of rows, as once, few, many or a class of expanded clone.

TRBJ2-7 NA NA TRBV6-1 CASIGSRPYEQYF TGTGCCAGCATTGGTTCCAGACCCTACGAGCAGTACTTC
TRBJ1-2 TRBD1 NA TRBV5-1 CASAPTGNYGYTF TGCGCCAGCGCGCCGACAGGGAACTATGGCTACACCTTC
TRBJ2-1 NA NA TRBV30 CAWSVSSASEQFF TGTGCCTGGAGTGTATCTAGCGCGAGTGAGCAGTTCTTC
TRBJ2-3 TRBD2 NA TRBV6-6 CASSYSKRGYTDTQYF TGTGCCAGCAGTTATTCTAAGCGGGGCTACACAGATACGCAGTATTTT
TRBJ1-2 TRBD1 NA TRBV27 CASRQDRVEWSPNYGYTF TGTGCCAGCAGACAAGACAGGGTCGAATGGAGCCCTAACTATGGCTACACCTTC
TRBJ1-5 TRBD1 once TRBV5-8 CASSLGQVSNQPQHF TGTGCCAGCAGTTTAGGACAGGTTAGCAATCAGCCCCAGCATTTT
TRBJ2-7 TRBD2 NA TRBV14 CASSSTSGSYEQYF TGTGCCAGCAGCTCTACTAGCGGCTCCTACGAGCAGTACTTC
TRBJ2-7 TRBD2 NA TRBV4-2 CASSPTSGRDEQYF TGTGCCAGCAGCCCGACTAGCGGGAGGGACGAGCAGTACTTC
TRBJ1-6 TRBD1 NA TRBV13 CASSSDREPLHF TGTGCCAGCAGCTCCGACAGGGAACCCCTCCACTTT
TRBJ1-6 TRBD1 NA TRBV5-5 CASSLGTGTGGSTNSPLHF TGTGCCAGCAGCTTGGGTACGGGGACAGGGGGCAGTACAAATTCACCCCTCCACTTT
TRBJ2-7 TRBD2 NA TRBV9 CASSVGGGGYEQYF TGTGCCAGCAGCGTAGGTGGCGGGGGTTACGAGCAGTACTTC
TRBJ2-1 NA NA TRBV19 CASSKRPRVDYNEQFF TGTGCCAGTAGTAAGAGACCCCGAGTAGACTACAATGAGCAGTTCTTC
TRBJ1-5 TRBD1 NA TRBV7-2 CASSLGGQANQPQHF TGTGCCAGCAGCTTAGGGGGACAGGCCAATCAGCCCCAGCATTTT
TRBJ2-7 NA few TRBV7-2 CASSRDQTGLSYEQYF TGTGCCAGCAGTCGGGACCAGACAGGACTATCCTACGAGCAGTACTTC
TRBJ1-2 TRBD1 NA TRBV5-6 CASSLGIPGQGIFVYGYTF TGTGCCAGCAGCTTGGGGATCCCTGGACAGGGAATCTTTGTCTATGGCTACACCTTC
TRBJ2-7 TRBD1 NA TRBV7-9 CASSFGTGDYEQYF TGTGCCAGCAGCTTTGGGACAGGGGACTACGAGCAGTACTTC
TRBJ2-7 TRBD1 NA TRBV5-1 CASSFGTGDVEQYF TGCGCCAGCAGCTTCGGGACAGGGGATGTCGAGCAGTACTTC
TRBJ1-1 NA NA TRBV20-1 CSAIRGLEAFF TGCAGTGCAATTCGGGGCCTCGAAGCTTTCTTT
TRBJ1-5 TRBD1 NA TRBV27 CASSRQGGSQPQHF TGTGCCAGCAGTAGACAGGGTGGTAGTCAGCCCCAGCATTTT
TRBJ2-2 TRBD1 NA TRBV6-4 CASRGRGQGGTGELFF TGTGCCAGCAGGGGACGGGGACAGGGTGGGACCGGGGAGCTGTTTTTT
TRBJ2-7 NA NA TRBV7-8 CASSLGIPPYEQYF TGTGCCAGCAGCTTAGGGATACCCCCCTACGAGCAGTACTTC
TRBJ1-1 NA NA TRBV5-1 CASSLDVGGRRTEAFF TGCGCCAGCAGCTTGGATGTCGGGGGCAGGAGGACTGAAGCTTTCTTT
TRBJ1-2 TRBD1 NA TRBV9 CASSASGTENVF TGTGCCAGCAGCGCATCCGGGACAGAAAACGTCTTC
TRBJ2-3 NA NA TRBV4-3 CASSQGIRTGPTDTQYF TGCGCCAGCAGCCAGGGGATTAGGACGGGTCCCACAGATACGCAGTATTTT
TRBJ2-7 TRBD1 NA TRBV5-4 CASSLRAGGYEQYF TGTGCCAGCAGCTTGCGGGCAGGGGGCTACGAGCAGTACTTC
TRBJ2-7 TRBD2 NA TRBV2 CAITGGSYEQYF TGTGCCATTACGGGGGGGTCGTACGAGCAGTACTTC
TRBJ1-2 TRBD1 NA TRBV4-3 CASSQEPLQGAHGYTF TGCGCCAGCAGCCAAGAACCCCTCCAGGGGGCGCACGGCTACACCTTC
TRBJ1-1 NA NA TRBV6-1 CASTWIGRNTEAFF TGTGCCAGCACCTGGATCGGGAGGAACACTGAAGCTTTCTTT
TRBJ2-1 TRBD2 NA TRBV6-5 CASSSNTAGTSNEQFF TGTGCCAGCAGTTCCAACACTGCCGGGACTAGTAATGAGCAGTTCTTC
TRBJ2-7 NA NA TRBV7-9 CASSLGRAVYF TGTGCCAGCAGCTTAGGCAGGGCCGTGTACTTC
TRBJ1-5 NA NA TRBV19 CASSIQGINQPQHF TGTGCCAGTAGTATTCAAGGCATCAATCAGCCCCAGCATTTT
TRBJ1-1 NA NA TRBV19 CASSITWESGRGSNTEAFF TGTGCCAGTAGTATTACATGGGAATCCGGGAGAGGGTCAAACACTGAAGCTTTCTTT
TRBJ1-1 NA NA TRBV9 CASSVEVNTEAFF TGTGCCAGCAGCGTAGAGGTGAACACTGAAGCTTTCTTT
TRBJ1-1 TRBD1 NA TRBV15 CATSSGRTGGLNTEAFF TGTGCCACCAGCAGCGGCCGGACAGGGGGGTTGAACACTGAAGCTTTCTTT
TRBJ2-3 NA NA TRBV28 CASIRAPSTDTQYF TGTGCCAGCATTCGAGCCCCTAGCACAGATACGCAGTATTTT
TRBJ1-1 NA NA TRBV12-5 CASGLSGNTEAFF TGTGCTAGTGGTTTGAGTGGGAACACTGAAGCTTTCTTT
TRBJ1-4 NA NA TRBV30 CAWSRPRDGGGNEKLFF TGTGCCTGGAGTAGGCCCAGAGACGGGGGGGGGAATGAAAAACTGTTTTTT
TRBJ2-2 NA NA TRBV25-1 CASSERTGELFF TGTGCCAGCAGTGAACGAACCGGGGAGCTGTTTTTT
TRBJ2-7 TRBD1 NA TRBV19 CASSQGRGFHEQYF TGTGCCAGTAGTCAAGGCAGGGGGTTCCACGAGCAGTACTTC
TRBJ1-5 NA once TRBV28 CASSLVGGNQPQHF TGTGCCAGCAGTTTAGTGGGAGGGAATCAGCCCCAGCATTTT
TRBJ1-4 NA NA TRBV2 CASSEGFLREKLFF TGTGCCAGCAGTGAAGGGTTTTTAAGAGAAAAACTGTTTTTT
TRBJ1-2 NA NA TRBV29-1 CSVDSIWGVNDYGYTF TGCAGCGTTGATAGTATATGGGGCGTAAATGACTATGGCTACACCTTC
TRBJ2-3 NA NA TRBV5-5 CASSLYPGADTQYF TGTGCCAGCAGCTTGTATCCGGGGGCGGATACGCAGTATTTT
TRBJ2-5 NA NA TRBV29-1 CSVEDGGRRETQYF TGCAGCGTTGAAGATGGGGGGCGCAGGGAGACCCAGTACTTC
TRBJ2-3 NA NA TRBV10-2 CASSENSQAGDTQYF TGCGCCAGCAGTGAAAACTCGCAGGCGGGGGATACGCAGTATTTT
TRBJ1-2 TRBD1 NA TRBV27 CASSLMTPGQGLGYGYTF TGTGCCAGCAGTTTAATGACCCCGGGACAGGGATTGGGATATGGCTACACCTTC
TRBJ1-1 NA NA TRBV4-3 CASSPRPGYRAEAFF TGCGCCAGCAGCCCCCGGCCCGGATACCGGGCTGAAGCTTTCTTT